This T cell receptor (beta chain) emerged from a study of PD-L1 blockade in urothelial cancer. On the study more broadly: Patients began atezolizumab, 1,200 mg intravenously every 3 weeks, in about 2014. Of under 30 patients, some 25 were males with bladder-origin urothelial cancer. Among blood samples, the median T cell count was approximately 150,000.

The CDR3 is 16 residues long. V was cut by 1 base and J by 4 bases, with 16 bases left in between. Per germline, CDR1 MNHNS and CDR2 SASEGT. A word on this clone: Its antigen is unidentified.

Here immunoSEQ multiplex PCR was the method, and the copy in TCRdb shows in-frame clones only, minus some. Of tens of thousands of clones listed, approximately 85% are singletons. Noted time point: pretreatment peripheral blood. Findings and limits, study-wide: When measured at 3 weeks, tumor-associated blood clones expanded more in durable-benefit patients.

The receptor was derived from a man in his sixties with urothelial cancer. J is TRBJ2-5 and V is TRBV6-1, with D unresolved. Sequencing was performed on PBMCs, taken around atezolizumab (anti-PD-L1) treatment. The CDR3 bases are TGTGCCAGCAGTGAAGGTAGCCAACCCCCCGTAGAGACCCAGTACTTC. Translating it yields CASSEGSQPPVETQYF.